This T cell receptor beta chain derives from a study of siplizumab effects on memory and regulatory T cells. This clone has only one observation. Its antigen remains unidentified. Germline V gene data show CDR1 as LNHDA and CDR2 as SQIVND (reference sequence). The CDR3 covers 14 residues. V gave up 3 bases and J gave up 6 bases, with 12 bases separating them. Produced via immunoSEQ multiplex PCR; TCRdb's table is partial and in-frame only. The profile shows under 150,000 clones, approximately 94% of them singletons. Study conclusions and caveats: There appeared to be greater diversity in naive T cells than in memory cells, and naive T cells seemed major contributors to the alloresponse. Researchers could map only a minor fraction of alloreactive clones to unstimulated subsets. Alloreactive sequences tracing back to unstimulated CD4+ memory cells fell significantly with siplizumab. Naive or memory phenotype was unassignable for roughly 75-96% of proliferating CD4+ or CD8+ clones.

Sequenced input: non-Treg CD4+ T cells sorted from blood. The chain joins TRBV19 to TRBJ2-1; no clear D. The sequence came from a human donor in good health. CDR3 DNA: TGTGCCAGTAGTATGTCTGGCCGAGCCAATGAGCAGTTCTTC. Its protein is CASSMSGRANEQFF.